This T cell receptor beta chain stems from a study of shared clonotypes between healthy human individuals. Remarks on this clone: Its antigen is unidentified.

V shed 4 bases and J 2 bases; nucleotides not matched to a gene: 10. Germline assignment: CDR1 MGHRA and CDR2 YSYEKL. This CDR3 is 17 amino acids long. The assay was run at deep level. TCRdb's copy holds only in-frame clones and misses some; the assay was immunoSEQ multiplex PCR. This sample has 2,500,000 or so clones, with roughly 90% found just once. Overall study results and limits: Shared across several donors were about 4.8% of the naive CD4 clonotypes. Rarefaction exposed incomplete sorted-subset sequencing despite large depth.

Nashville, Tennessee was home to all donors, who were Caucasian adults. The sequenced sample consisted of naive CD4+ T cells from PBMCs. Subset here: CD45RA+ positively selected. The receptor was isolated from a man in his late teens or twenties in good health. Some clones in this sample may be carry-over from other donors' samples. V usage is TRBV4-1 and J usage is TRBJ2-3; TRBD2 agrees at 9 bases. CDR3 bases: TGCGCCAGCAGCCGTCAGGCTAGCGGGACCTACACAGATACGCAGTATTTT. Translating it yields CASSRQASGTYTDTQYF.